Included here is one T cell receptor (beta chain) sequence, with context. What antigen it recognizes has not been identified. Base quality data are lacking; no much larger clone is found one base away. The sample is drawn from a study of PD-L1 blockade in urothelial cancer (dated by TCRdb to 2017 to 2019). Concerning the study at large: Every patient began therapy in about 2014 and was given atezolizumab 1,200 mg intravenously every 3 weeks. TCR sequencing covered pretreatment tumor samples and matched, serially collected peripheral blood taken before and after atezolizumab treatment. About 85% of the 29 patients were males with bladder-origin urothelial cancer, and about 65% of the roughly 29 reported a prior smoking history. In the same patients, whole exome sequencing and RNA sequencing of pretreatment tumors were performed in addition to TCR sequencing. The study, an exploratory multi-omic analysis, examined somatic, immune and clinical correlates of response to PD-L1 blockade with atezolizumab in urothelial cancer. Blood samples were analyzed 3 weeks after the start of treatment (second dose) and 6 weeks after the start of treatment. Blood samples gave a median of roughly 150,000 T cells and tens of thousands of unique TCRs, with a median clonality of approximately 0.078. Twenty-nine patients had pretreatment blood TCR-seq, some 25 had at least one posttreatment blood collection, and some 25 had tumor TCR-seq. Under 10 patients achieved durable clinical benefit and fewer than 25 did not. Durable clinical benefit meant progression-free survival longer than 6 months, and TCR features were also tested against progression-free and overall survival. An ECOG performance status of 0 or 1 was recorded for the patients, and 0 to 3 prior chemotherapy regimens had been received by the patients. Broader findings and caveats from the paper: A pretreatment peripheral blood TCR clonality below the median was linked to improved progression-free and overall survival. Small sample size (n ≈ 29) and many exploratory analyses mean the results are intended to be hypothesis-generating. Among patients with durable benefit, tumor-associated TCR clones showed greater expansion in peripheral blood 3 weeks after treatment started (n = 22, p = 0.022).

CDR1 is given as SNHLY and CDR2 as FYNNEI, both from the germline V gene. Germline trimming: 1 base from V, 2 bases from J; junction bases outside gene matches: 5. Including the terminal cysteine and phenylalanine, the CDR3 comprises 16 residues. The DNA shown is the 48-base CDR3, in frame from base 1. Each PCR received spiked-in synthetic TCR analog templates so that absolute template abundance could be estimated from read counts. The immunoSEQ assay used bias-controlled V and J gene primers to amplify TCRbeta CDR3 regions from genomic DNA. Rearranged TCRbeta segments were sequenced at approximately 20X coverage. Concerning the study's data processing: Clustering was used to correct sequencing errors, and CDR3s were annotated against IMGT to assign V, D and J genes. Only productive TCRbeta rearrangements were used in downstream analyses, excluding out-of-frame or stop-codon sequences. Clonality was calculated as one minus the Shannon entropy normalized by the log of the number of unique productive sequences. Clones differing between time points or between blood and tumor were identified using Fisher's exact test with Benjamini-Hochberg correction, with an adjusted p below 0.01 applied as the threshold. The table comes from immuneACCESS by way of TCRdb, which keeps in-frame sequences with V and J called. Part of the clones is missing from these tables; in studies checked, under half for an unresolved V gene and the rest for unknown reasons. From that table come the V and J calls and clone size; the DNA was used to work out D and trimming. For this sample the table gives around 40,000 clones, of which approximately 90% were detected only once. The ten largest make up about 11% of the sample.

The sample's time point label, decoded: pretreatment peripheral blood. The cohort included roughly 29 patients with locally advanced or metastatic urothelial carcinoma who were treated at Memorial Sloan Kettering on a trial protocol. Peripheral blood mononuclear cells were collected pretreatment and during treatment, with between 1 and 8 total time points obtained per patient. The Qiagen DNeasy Blood extraction kit was used to purify genomic DNA from total PBMCs and tumor samples. Collected pretreatment and during treatment, PBMCs were isolated and stored as previously described. The source is a woman between 55 and 75 years old with urothelial cancer. The source material was PBMCs, sampled around atezolizumab (anti-PD-L1) treatment. The chain is assembled from TRBV2 and TRBJ2-7, and TRBD2 aligns with 10 junction nucleotides. The DNA sequence is TGTGCCAGCAGTGAAGAGGGTAGCGGGAGGACCTACGAGCAGTACTTC. Its protein reads: CASSEEGSGRTYEQYF.